These 7 T cell receptor beta chains share one sample of origin, sequenced in a study of blood T cell repertoires in COVID-19. Using immunoSEQ multiplex PCR, the repertoire was profiled, and TCRdb retains in-frame clones only, with some absent. This table has 150,000 to 200,000 clones, approximately 86% appearing once. The specimen sequenced was peripheral blood. The receptors were gathered from a woman of 80 years or more in a cohort sampled during active or convalescent COVID-19.

This sequence joins TRBV5-1 and TRBJ1-1, with 8 nucleotides matching TRBD1. The length of the CDR3 is 15 residues. Germline CDR1 SGHRS, CDR2 YFSETQ. V shed 3 bases and J 3 bases; nucleotides not matched to a gene: 7. CDR3 protein: CASSYDRGEHTEAFF. Written as DNA, the CDR3 is TGCGCCAGCAGCTATGACAGGGGCGAGCACACTGAAGCTTTCTTT.

This clone was seen once. The chain is built from TRBV19 and TRBJ1-5, with D unclear. This CDR3 spans 15 amino acids. CDR1 LNHDA and CDR2 SQIVND come from the germline V gene (reference sequence). V lost 8 bases to trimming and J lost 2 bases, with 16 bases between them. The CDR3 region is CASSDSPRGNQPQHF. CDR3 bases: TGTGCCAGTTCAGACTCCCCCAGAGGCAATCAGCCCCAGCATTTT.

The chain uses TRBV25-1 and TRBJ1-6; D remains unclear. From germline, CDR1 is MGHDK and CDR2 SYGVNS. CDR3 size: 12 residues. The ends were cut back, 3 bases at V and 17 bases at J, with 14 bases in the middle. The CDR3 loop reads CASSELEGNVHF. The CDR3 coding sequence is TGTGCCAGCAGTGAGTTGGAGGGAAATGTCCACTTT. Together with reference TRBV25-1 and TRBJ1-6, the CDR3 gives the full variable domain: EADIYQTPRYLVIGTGKKITLECSQTMGHDKMYWYQQDPGMELHLIHYSYGVNSTEKGDLSSESTVSRIRTEHFPLTLESARPSHTSQYLCASSELEGNVHFGNGTRLTVT.

The chain has TRBV18 and TRBJ2-1; D might be TRBD1 (5 bases). The CDR3 has 15 residues. CDR1 is KGHSH, CDR2 LQKENI, per germline. V was pared by 5 bases and J by 5 bases, with 16 bases between. In nucleotides, the CDR3 is TGTGCCAGCTCATTACACAGGATGTCGGACAATGAGCAGTTCTTC. Translating it yields CASSLHRMSDNEQFF.

The chain uses TRBV10-1 and TRBJ1-1; 8 bases are shared with TRBD1. CDR1 and CDR2 (germline): WNHNN, SYGVQD (reference sequence). With 0 bases clipped from V and 7 bases from J, the junction kept 13 bases outside the gene matches. The length of the CDR3 is 17 residues. CDR3 coding DNA: TGCGCCAGCAGTGAGTCAAGATTCGTCAGGGGGCTCGGTGAAGCTTTCTTT. Encoded protein: CASSESRFVRGLGEAFF.

Concerning this clone: This same CDR3 is encoded by further DNA sequences in the sample. The chain uses TRBV20-1 and TRBJ2-3; D possibly corresponds to TRBD1 (6 bases). Germline V gene sequence: CDR1 DFQATT, CDR2 SNEGSKA (reference sequence). V lost 6 bases and J lost 3, with 7 bases in between. This CDR3 region has 11 residues. The CDR3 DNA is TGCAGTGCCGGGACAACAGATACGCAGTATTTT. Its translation is CSAGTTDTQYF.

The gene calls are TRBV18 and TRBJ2-3; D unclear. The germline gives CDR1 KGHSH, CDR2 LQKENI. The CDR3 is 14 amino acids. Trimming removed 0 bases at V and 0 bases at J, with 4 bases between. As DNA, the CDR3 is TGTGCCAGCTCACCACCGGGCAGCACAGATACGCAGTATTTT. It codes for CASSPPGSTDTQYF.